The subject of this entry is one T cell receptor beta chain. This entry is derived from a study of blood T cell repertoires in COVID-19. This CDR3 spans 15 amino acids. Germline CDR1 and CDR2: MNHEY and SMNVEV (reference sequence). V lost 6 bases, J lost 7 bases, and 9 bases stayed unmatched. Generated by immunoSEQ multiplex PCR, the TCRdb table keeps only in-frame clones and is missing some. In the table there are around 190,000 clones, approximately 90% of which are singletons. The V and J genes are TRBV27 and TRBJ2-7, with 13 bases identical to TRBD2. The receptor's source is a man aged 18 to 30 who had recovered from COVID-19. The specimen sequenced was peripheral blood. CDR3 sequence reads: CASSARLAGGREQYF. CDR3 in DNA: TGTGCCAGCAGCGCTCGACTAGCGGGAGGTCGGGAGCAGTACTTC.